This T cell receptor beta chain was captured by sequencing in a study of T-cell reconstitution after alpha-beta-depleted transplantation in children. The ends were cut back, 2 bases at V and 6 bases at J, with 14 bases in the middle. The germline V gene has CDR1 SGHRS and CDR2 YFSETQ. This CDR3 spans 14 amino acids. Unique molecular identifiers were incorporated into the prepared TCRbeta library. TCRdb reprocessed the PCR reads with MiXCR, giving one entry per CDR3 protein. The data show roughly 500,000 distinct CDR3 sequences, with 32% seen just once and 2% to 2.5% held by the top ten. The J gene is TRBJ1-2, the V gene TRBV5-1, with D perhaps matching TRBD1 (6 bases). This receptor was obtained from a human donor who donated a stem cell graft to a child with aplastic anemia. Specimen: PBMCs from the stem cell graft donor, collected from the stem cell graft. As DNA, the CDR3 is TGCGCCAGCAGCTTAATACAGGGAGGCGATGGCTACACCTTC. This sequence encodes CASSLIQGGDGYTF.